Following are 28 T cell receptor beta chains from one sample sequenced in a study of blood T cell repertoires in COVID-19. The table came from immunoSEQ multiplex PCR; TCRdb's copy has only in-frame clones and leaves some out. The sample yields just over 95,000 clones, roughly 87% seen once. Sequencing was carried out using peripheral blood. The receptors originated from a man older than 75 with acute or convalescent COVID-19.

The CDR3 DNA follows: TGTGCCAGCAGCTCCCAGCTGACAGGGGAATTAACTAATGAAAAACTGTTTTTT. It is translated as CASSSQLTGELTNEKLFF. This sequence joins TRBV7-8 and TRBJ1-4, with 8 positions matching TRBD1. This CDR3 is 18 amino acids long. The ends lost 4 bases at V and 1 base at J; junction bases unmatched: 11. Germline CDR1 and CDR2: SGHVS and FQNEAQ. The variable domain in full, completed from reference TRBV7-8 and TRBJ1-4, reads GAGVSQSPRYKVAKRGQDVALRCDPISGHVSLFWYQQALGQGPEFLTYFQNEAQLDKSGLPSDRFFAERPEGSVSTLKIQRTQQEDSAVYLCASSSQLTGELTNEKLFFGSGTQLSVL.

The V gene is TRBV19, the J gene TRBJ1-1; no clear D gene. The CDR3 runs 15 residues. The V gene's germline CDR1 is LNHDA and CDR2 SQIVND (reference sequence). The germline V and J ends were trimmed by 3 bases and 0 bases, with 11 bases remaining between them. The CDR3 bases are TGTGCCAGTAGTATTGATCGGTCTCTGAACACTGAAGCTTTCTTT. It translates to CASSIDRSLNTEAFF.

This rearrangement joins TRBV5-6 to TRBJ2-3, with D tentatively TRBD1 (6 bases). Germline V gene data show CDR1 as SGHDT and CDR2 as YYEEEE. Trimming removed 5 bases from V and 1 base from J, with 14 bases in between. There are 15 residues in the CDR3. The CDR3 coding sequence is TGTGCCAGCAGACCGCAGGGGAGCGGCACAGATACGCAGTATTTT. This translates into CASRPQGSGTDTQYF. The full variable domain, completed using reference TRBV5-6 and TRBJ2-3, is DAGVTQSPTHLIKTRGQQVTLRCSPKSGHDTVSWYQQALGQGPQFIFQYYEEEERQRGNFPDRFSGHQFPNYSSELNVNALLLGDSALYLCASRPQGSGTDTQYFGPGTRLTVL.

CDR3 residues: CASSSINTPAGYEQYF. The CDR3 region has the DNA TGTGCCAGCAGTTCAATCAACACGCCCGCCGGGTACGAGCAGTACTTC. This chain connects TRBV28 to TRBJ2-7; D call uncertain. CDR3 length: 16 amino acids. Germline V CDR1 and CDR2: MDHEN, SYDVKM. V shed 4 bases and J shed 4 bases, with 20 bases lying between them.

V and J are TRBV10-3 and TRBJ2-1, with D tentatively TRBD2 (5 bases). V gave up 8 bases and J gave up 6 bases, with 20 bases separating them. Germline V CDR1 and CDR2: ENHRY, SYGVKD. The CDR3 totals 15 residues. The CDR3 protein is CAISGGLLRGNEQFF. Written as DNA, the CDR3 is TGTGCCATCTCCGGAGGACTCCTCCGGGGCAATGAGCAGTTCTTC.

The count of this clone is one. The J gene is TRBJ1-2, the V gene TRBV12-3 or TRBV12-4; 7 bases fit TRBD1. The CDR3 length is 12 residues. The J segment lost 6 bases and the V segment lost 5 bases, leaving 3 bases of the junction unmatched. The CDR3 loop is CASSQGVHGYTF. In nucleotides, the CDR3 is TGTGCCAGCAGTCAGGGGGTGCATGGCTACACCTTC.

The chain couples TRBV30 to TRBJ2-3, with TRBD2 as a possible D gene (7 bases). This CDR3 region has 17 residues. V was clipped by 3 bases and J by 2 bases, with 21 bases between them. Germline loops: CDR1 GTSNPN, CDR2 SVGIG (reference sequence). Here the CDR3 reads CAWSPNRGADYTDTQYF. The CDR3, as DNA: TGTGCCTGGAGCCCCAATCGGGGGGCGGATTACACAGATACGCAGTATTTT.

The chain employs TRBV14 and TRBJ1-4; a weak D match, TRBD1 (5 bases). There are 18 residues in the CDR3. Trimming stripped 6 bases from V and 5 bases from J, with 25 bases between. Per the germline V gene, CDR1 is SGHDN and CDR2 is FVKESK. The CDR3 loop reads CASRINPDQQDRNEKLFF. CDR3 coding DNA: TGTGCCAGCAGAATAAATCCCGACCAACAGGATCGGAATGAAAAACTGTTTTTT.

The chain joins TRBV6-1 to TRBJ2-7, with 7 bases fitting TRBD2. V was pared by 1 base and J by 1 base, with 4 bases of the junction left unmatched. The CDR3 is made up of 15 amino acids. Germline CDR1 is MNHNS and CDR2 is SASEGT. The CDR3 spells CASSEGLARSYEQYF. CDR3 in DNA: TGTGCCAGCAGTGAAGGACTAGCCCGATCCTACGAGCAGTACTTC.

The table lists this clone with a few counts. The chain is built from TRBV10-3 and TRBJ2-1; 8 nucleotides agree with TRBD1. The CDR3 consists of 14 residues. The germline CDR1 and CDR2 sequences are ENHRY and SYGVKD. V was clipped by 2 bases and J by 6 bases; unmatched bases: 3. The chain's CDR3 is CAISEVTGGNEQFF. The CDR3 nucleotides read TGTGCCATCAGTGAGGTAACAGGGGGCAATGAGCAGTTCTTC.

The genes are TRBV10-2 and TRBJ2-5, with D possibly TRBD1 on 5 matching bases. This CDR3 is built from 14 residues. Trimming removed 3 bases from V and 5 bases from J, with 13 bases in between. Germline CDR1 is WSHSY and CDR2 is SAAADI. CDR3 protein: CASSDPGSGETQYF. CDR3 nucleotide sequence: TGCGCCAGCAGTGATCCAGGGTCAGGGGAGACCCAGTACTTC.

This clone occurred once. CDR3 bases: TGTGCCAGTAGTATTAATTGGGACAGAGGCTATGGCTACACCTTC. This codes for CASSINWDRGYGYTF. This sequence joins TRBV19 and TRBJ1-2, with 7 bases fitting TRBD1. V trimming: 3 bases; J trimming: 4 bases; junction bases outside the gene matches: 8. The CDR3 has 15 amino acids. The V gene's germline CDR1 is LNHDA and CDR2 SQIVND (reference sequence).

CDR3 nucleotides: TGTGCCAGCAGATATACAGGGGACCGTTACGAGCAGTACTTC. Amino acids: CASRYTGDRYEQYF. This sequence joins TRBV27 and TRBJ2-7; 7 positions agree with TRBD1. The trim removed 6 bases at V and 4 bases at J, leaving 9 bases unmatched. This CDR3 contains 14 residues. CDR1 and CDR2 (germline): MNHEY, SMNVEV (reference sequence).

The rearrangement joins TRBV4-2 to TRBJ1-4; D not resolved. This CDR3 is built from 14 residues. Deletions cut 5 bases from V and 5 bases from J, with 12 bases between. Germline V gene lookup returns CDR1 LGHNA and CDR2 YNFKEQ. The CDR3 nucleotides are TGTGCCAGCAGCTTGCAAGAGAGGAATGAAAAACTGTTTTTT. Its translation is CASSLQERNEKLFF.

The chain is built from TRBV7-9 and TRBJ1-6; 9 bases match TRBD1. The CDR3 is 16 amino acids. Germline CDR1 and CDR2: SEHNR and FQNEAQ (reference sequence). The V gene end was trimmed by 0 bases and the J gene end by 8 bases; junction bases not matched to a gene: 5. The CDR3 DNA reads as TGTGCCAGCAGCTTAGCCACCGGGACAGGGTATTCACCCCTCCACTTT. Protein: CASSLATGTGYSPLHF. Full variable domain (remainder filled in from reference TRBV7-9 and TRBJ1-6): DTGVSQNPRHKITKRGQNVTFRCDPISEHNRLYWYRQTLGQGPEFLTYFQNEAQLEKSRLLSDRFSAERPKGSFSTLEIQRTEQGDSAMYLCASSLATGTGYSPLHFGNGTRLTVT.

This clone was observed a handful of times. The chain couples TRBV18 to TRBJ1-2; D is uncertain. The V gene lost 3 bases and the J gene lost 2 bases, with 10 bases spanning the gap. Germline CDR1 KGHSH, CDR2 LQKENI. This CDR3 is built from 14 residues. The CDR3 loop reads CASSPSAQNYGYTF. The DNA for the CDR3 is TGTGCCAGCTCACCTTCAGCGCAGAACTATGGCTACACCTTC.

This sequence joins TRBV19 and TRBJ1-5; TRBD1 matches 12 bases. The CDR3 sequence is 14 residues long. The ends lost 7 bases at V and 9 bases at J; junction bases unmatched: 7. Germline assignment: CDR1 LNHDA and CDR2 SQIVND (reference sequence). In DNA, the CDR3 is TGTGCCAGTAAGGGGGACAGGGGGCAAAGGCCCCAGCATTTT. This translates into CASKGDRGQRPQHF.

This rearrangement joins TRBV18 to TRBJ2-7, with D uncertain. Germline values: CDR1 KGHSH, CDR2 LQKENI. The V and J ends lost 0 bases and 4 bases respectively, with 13 bases between them. The CDR3 runs to 15 residues. The CDR3 protein is CASSPPGPSSYEQYF. The CDR3, as DNA: TGTGCCAGCTCACCACCGGGCCCCTCCTCTTACGAGCAGTACTTC.

This chain links TRBV24-1 with TRBJ2-6, with 8 bases identical to TRBD1. With 7 bases clipped from V and 0 bases from J, the junction kept 7 bases outside the gene matches. The CDR3 is 17 amino acids. CDR1 is KGHDR and CDR2 is SFDVKD in the germline V gene. As DNA, the CDR3 is TGTGCCACCAGCCCGACAGGGGTCCCCTCTGGGGCCAACGTCCTGACTTTC. This codes for CATSPTGVPSGANVLTF.

The chain couples TRBV11-2 to TRBJ1-1; D is undetermined. Germline CDR1 and CDR2: SGHAT and FQNNGV. Between the trimmed V and J ends, which lost 5 bases and 2 bases, there was a span of 15 bases. The CDR3 is 15 amino acids. CDR3 protein: CASSHQSGSNTEAFF. Written as DNA, the CDR3 is TGTGCCAGCAGCCACCAGTCGGGGAGTAACACTGAAGCTTTCTTT.

The chain carries TRBV3-1 (or the pseudogene TRBV3-2) and TRBJ2-1, with D perhaps matching TRBD2 (6 bases). The CDR3 is 15 residues long. Germline CDR1 and CDR2: LGHDT and YNNKEL (reference sequence). Trimming took 3 bases from V and 4 from J, leaving 13 bases between them. Here the CDR3 reads CASSHPAAGYNEQFF. CDR3 coding DNA: TGTGCCAGCAGCCACCCCGCCGCGGGGTACAATGAGCAGTTCTTC.

The chain recombines TRBV28 with TRBJ1-1, with 7 bases identical to TRBD1. Per the germline V gene, CDR1 is MDHEN and CDR2 is SYDVKM. This CDR3 is 15 amino acids long. J gave up 1 base and V 7 bases, and 9 bases lay outside the gene matches. The CDR3 sequence: CASNIWTGANTEAFF. CDR3 DNA: TGTGCCAGCAATATTTGGACAGGAGCGAACACTGAAGCTTTCTTT.

V and J are TRBV28 and TRBJ2-4; 7 bases are a match to TRBD1. The CDR3 has 14 amino acids. Trimming cost V 2 bases and J 5 bases; bases outside gene matches: 3. Germline values: CDR1 MDHEN, CDR2 SYDVKM. CDR3 DNA: TGTGCCAGCAGTTTAGACAGGGTTCAAAACATTCAGTACTTC. It yields the protein CASSLDRVQNIQYF.

The gene calls are TRBV10-1 and TRBJ2-1; TRBD2 might be the D (5 bases). CDR3 length equals 13 residues. Trimming took 5 bases from V and 0 from J, leaving 5 bases between them. Looked up from germline, CDR1 is WNHNN and CDR2 is SYGVQD (reference sequence). CDR3 sequence reads: CASSRDSYNEQFF. The CDR3 nucleotides are TGCGCCAGCAGTCGGGACTCCTACAATGAGCAGTTCTTC.

CDR3 bases: TGCGCCAGCTCGACAGCGTTAAATCAGCCCCAGCATTTT. Protein product: CASSTALNQPQHF. V usage is TRBV10-2 and J usage is TRBJ1-5; tentative D call: TRBD1 (5 bases). The V end was cut by 8 bases, the J end by 4 bases, with 12 bases between. Germline CDR1 reads WSHSY; CDR2 reads SAAADI. The CDR3 is made up of 13 amino acids.

This rearrangement joins TRBV25-1 to TRBJ2-3, with D perhaps matching TRBD1 (8 bases). V lost 7 bases to trimming and J lost 3 bases, with 17 bases between them. Per germline, CDR1 MGHDK and CDR2 SYGVNS. This CDR3 spans 15 amino acids. The CDR3 spells CASKRSQGGTDTQYF. Written as DNA, the CDR3 is TGTGCCAGCAAGAGGTCACAGGGGGGGACAGATACGCAGTATTTT.

The chain recombines TRBV5-1 with TRBJ2-7; 7 bases are shared with TRBD1. J lost 1 base, V lost 4 bases, and 11 bases had no gene match. In germline, CDR1 is SGHRS, CDR2 YFSETQ. The CDR3 length is 16 residues. Here the CDR3 reads CASSTGTGTESYEQYF. Written as DNA, the CDR3 is TGCGCCAGCAGCACGGGGACCGGGACAGAGTCCTACGAGCAGTACTTC.

This chain uses TRBV21-1 with TRBJ2-7; TRBD2 is the table's D call and was not checked against the DNA. TRBV21-1 is flagged as a pseudogene. The CDR3 has 14 residues. The CDR3 DNA reads TGTGCCAGCATCCGGGACGGGAGCTCCTACGAGCAGTACTTC. Encoded protein: CASIRDGSSYEQYF.